These T cell receptor beta chains were read from a single sample in a study of OX40 agonist ivuxolimab in advanced cancers. TCRdb's copy holds only in-frame clones and misses some; the assay was immunoSEQ multiplex PCR. Here the sample spans around 95,000 clones, approximately 90% being singletons. The specimen comprised CD4+ or CD8+ T cells sorted from blood, sampled in a trial of the OX40 agonist ivuxolimab. These receptors were collected from an adult with an advanced solid tumor such as melanoma, head and neck, liver or kidney cancer. Each CDR3 is given with its conserved first and last residue. Each record gives: V gene, clone size, D gene, J gene, CDR3 DNA, CDR3 protein. The D gene is left open where the match is weak. Part of the rows lack a size; the others show once, few, many or a class for expanded clones.

TRBV4-2,NA,TRBD1,TRBJ1-6,TGTGCCAGCAGCCAAAACCGGGACAGGCCGTCAGGGTGGGCAGGCTCCTATAATTCACCCCTCCACTTT,CASSQNRDRPSGWAGSYNSPLHF
TRBV5-5,NA,NA,TRBJ1-2,TGTGCCAGCAGCCCGGGTCTTGAGCACTATGGCTACACCTTC,CASSPGLEHYGYTF
TRBV5-4,NA,NA,TRBJ1-3,TGTGCCAGCAGCTTGGACTTGGAGGGAAACACCATATATTTT,CASSLDLEGNTIYF
TRBV5-1,NA,TRBD2,TRBJ2-7,TGCGCCAGCAGCTTGGAGGGTAGCGGGACATCCTACGAGCAGTACTTC,CASSLEGSGTSYEQYF
TRBV25-1,NA,NA,TRBJ2-7,TGTGCCAGCAGTGCTTTCTACGAGCAGTACTTC,CASSAFYEQYF
TRBV27,NA,NA,TRBJ2-3,TGTGCCAGCAGTTTCTTGAGCACAGATACGCAGTATTTT,CASSFLSTDTQYF
TRBV28,NA,NA,TRBJ2-1,TGTGCCAGTCGGGTTGCTCAGGTATACAATGAGCAGTTCTTC,CASRVAQVYNEQFF
TRBV9,NA,TRBD2,TRBJ2-3,TGTGCCAGCAGCGCCGGACTAGCCGGAGGTGCAGATACGCAGTATTTT,CASSAGLAGGADTQYF
TRBV25-1,NA,NA,TRBJ1-1,TGTGCCAGCAGTCCTTCAGGGTTTTTGGCTTTCTTT,CASSPSGFLAFF
TRBV4-1,NA,NA,TRBJ2-7,TGCGCCAGCAGCCAAGCTCCGGGGGGCACCTACGAGCAGTACTTC,CASSQAPGGTYEQYF
TRBV7-9,NA,TRBD1,TRBJ2-7,TGTGCCAGCAGCTCCCTCGGGACAGGGGGCTACGAGCAGTACTTC,CASSSLGTGGYEQYF
TRBV5-4,NA,TRBD2,TRBJ2-1,TGTGCCAGCAGCCAGACCGGACTAGCTGAATATGAGCAGTTCTTC,CASSQTGLAEYEQFF
TRBV2,NA,TRBD2,TRBJ2-3,TGTGCCAGCAGCGCACAGCGGGGGGGCCAATATACGCAGTATTTT,CASSAQRGGQYTQYF
TRBV6-4,NA,NA,TRBJ1-2,TGTGCCAGCAGTGAGTACGCCACCTCCTCCTTTGGCTACACCTTC,CASSEYATSSFGYTF
TRBV7-3,NA,TRBD1,TRBJ2-7,TGTGCCAGCAGCTTAAGTGGACAGGGAGACGAGCAGTACTTC,CASSLSGQGDEQYF
TRBV9,NA,TRBD2,TRBJ2-1,TGTGCCAGCATCCGAGGGACTAGCGGGGACAATGAGCAGTTCTTC,CASIRGTSGDNEQFF
TRBV11-3,NA,TRBD1,TRBJ1-3,TGTGCCAGCAGCTCGGACAGGCGTTATACTAGAAACACCATATATTTT,CASSSDRRYTRNTIYF
TRBV5-5,NA,NA,TRBJ2-6,TGTGCCAGCAGCTTGAGCCTCTCTGGGGCCAACGTCCTGACTTTC,CASSLSLSGANVLTF
TRBV4-2,NA,NA,TRBJ2-3,TGTGCCAGCAGCCTCATTGACAGGCAGGAGGAGAATACGCAGTATTTT,CASSLIDRQEENTQYF
TRBV7-6,few,NA,TRBJ1-6,TGTGCCAGCAGCTTAGGGACAGTGTCACCCCTCCACTTT,CASSLGTVSPLHF
TRBV5-1,NA,TRBD1,TRBJ2-1,TGCGCCAGCACCCTCGGGGCAGGGGGCCAGGATGAGCAGTTCTTC,CASTLGAGGQDEQFF
TRBV28,NA,NA,TRBJ2-3,TGTGCCAGCACCAGACCGGGCACAGATACGCAGTATTTT,CASTRPGTDTQYF
TRBV28,NA,TRBD2,TRBJ2-7,TGTGCCAGCAGTTTAAAGACTAGCGGGGTCTACTTTAGCTACGAGCAGTACTTC,CASSLKTSGVYFSYEQYF
TRBV5-1,NA,NA,TRBJ2-7,TGCGCCAGCAGCTTCGTTTCAGGGTCGGGCGAGCAGTACTTC,CASSFVSGSGEQYF
TRBV6-5,NA,NA,TRBJ2-2,TGTGCCAGCAGTTATCATGGGAACACCGGGGAGCTGTTTTTT,CASSYHGNTGELFF
TRBV6-5,NA,TRBD1,TRBJ1-1,TGTGCCAGCAGTTCCCTCCAGGGGGGGGGCACTGAAGCTTTCTTT,CASSSLQGGGTEAFF
TRBV29-1,NA,NA,TRBJ2-5,TGCAGCGTTAGTTCAGGGTTTCGGGAGACCCAGTACTTC,CSVSSGFRETQYF
TRBV6-5,once,TRBD1,TRBJ2-7,TGTGCCAGCGGGACCCCGGGACAGGGGAGGGACGAGCAGTACTTC,CASGTPGQGRDEQYF
TRBV18,NA,NA,TRBJ1-1,TGTGCCAGCTCATCCGGGAGAACGGGAAAAACTGAAGCTTTCTTT,CASSSGRTGKTEAFF
TRBV28,once,TRBD1,TRBJ1-2,TGTGCCAGCACCTTTATCGGAGGACAGGGCTCTGGCTACACCTTC,CASTFIGGQGSGYTF
TRBV7-2,NA,TRBD2,TRBJ2-7,TGTGCCAGCAGCTTACTAGCGGGAGCTTCTAACGAGCAGTACTTC,CASSLLAGASNEQYF
TRBV9,NA,TRBD2,TRBJ2-3,TGTGCCAGCAGCGTAGGGGCTAGCGGGGGGTACACAGATACGCAGTATTTT,CASSVGASGGYTDTQYF
TRBV4-1,NA,TRBD1,TRBJ2-3,TGCGCCAGCAGCCTCGGGACAGCTACAACTAGCACAGATACGCAGTATTTT,CASSLGTATTSTDTQYF
TRBV7-2,NA,NA,TRBJ2-7,TGTGCCAGCAGCTTAGGGTCAGGGATTCAATACGAGCAGTACTTC,CASSLGSGIQYEQYF
TRBV25-1,few,TRBD1,TRBJ1-3,TGTGCCAGCAGTGATTTTGCAGGGGGCTCTGGAAACACCATATATTTT,CASSDFAGGSGNTIYF
TRBV19,NA,NA,TRBJ1-6,TGTGCCAGCTCGGACGGAAATAATTCACCCCTCCACTTT,CASSDGNNSPLHF
TRBV27,NA,TRBD1,TRBJ1-4,TGTGCCAGCAGTCGACCGGGACAGGGCGATGAAAAACTGTTTTTT,CASSRPGQGDEKLFF
TRBV4-2,NA,NA,TRBJ2-1,TGTGCCAGCAGCCAAGAATGGGGGGGGCCCTACAATGAGCAGTTCTTC,CASSQEWGGPYNEQFF
TRBV29-1,NA,NA,TRBJ1-1,TGCAGCGTTGCCCAATCCACGGGAGGGACTGAAGCTTTCTTT,CSVAQSTGGTEAFF
TRBV27,NA,NA,TRBJ1-4,TGTGCCAGCAGTCAGTACAGGAAAAACAATGAAAAACTGTTTTTT,CASSQYRKNNEKLFF
TRBV21-1,NA,NA,TRBJ2-1,TGTGCCAGCATCCAGGGGACGGTCACCTACAATGAGCAGTTCTTC,CASIQGTVTYNEQFF
TRBV28,NA,NA,TRBJ2-7,TGTGCCAGCAGTCGATTGGGGGCCCTCTACGAGCAGTACTTC,CASSRLGALYEQYF
TRBV2,NA,NA,TRBJ2-4,TGTGCCAGCAGCTCCTATTCAGCCAAAAACATTCAGTACTTC,CASSSYSAKNIQYF
TRBV5-1,NA,NA,TRBJ2-2,TGCGCCAGCAGCGGCGGGGTGACCGGGGAGCTGTTTTTT,CASSGGVTGELFF
TRBV10-3,NA,NA,TRBJ2-7,TGTGCCATCAGTGATGTCGGACAGAACTACGAGCAGTACTTC,CAISDVGQNYEQYF
TRBV28,NA,NA,TRBJ1-5,TGTGCCAGCAGTTCAGCCGGCAGGGATCAGCCCCAGCATTTT,CASSSAGRDQPQHF
TRBV30,NA,NA,TRBJ2-5,TGTGCCTGGGGGGCTGGTCCGGAGACCCAGTACTTC,CAWGAGPETQYF